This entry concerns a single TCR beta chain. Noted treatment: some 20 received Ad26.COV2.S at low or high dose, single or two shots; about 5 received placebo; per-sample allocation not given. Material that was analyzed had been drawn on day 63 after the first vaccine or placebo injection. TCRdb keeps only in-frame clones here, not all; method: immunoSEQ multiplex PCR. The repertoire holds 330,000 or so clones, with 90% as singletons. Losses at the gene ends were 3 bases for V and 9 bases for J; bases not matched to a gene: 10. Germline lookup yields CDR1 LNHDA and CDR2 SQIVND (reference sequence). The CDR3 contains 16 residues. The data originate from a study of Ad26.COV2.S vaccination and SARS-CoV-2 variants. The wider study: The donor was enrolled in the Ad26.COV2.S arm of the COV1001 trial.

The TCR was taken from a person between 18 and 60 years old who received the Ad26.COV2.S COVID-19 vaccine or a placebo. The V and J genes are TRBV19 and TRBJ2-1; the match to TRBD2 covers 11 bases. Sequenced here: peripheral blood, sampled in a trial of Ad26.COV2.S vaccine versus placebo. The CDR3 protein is CASSILTLAGGGEQFF. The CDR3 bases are TGTGCCAGTAGTATCCTAACGCTAGCGGGAGGAGGTGAGCAGTTCTTC.